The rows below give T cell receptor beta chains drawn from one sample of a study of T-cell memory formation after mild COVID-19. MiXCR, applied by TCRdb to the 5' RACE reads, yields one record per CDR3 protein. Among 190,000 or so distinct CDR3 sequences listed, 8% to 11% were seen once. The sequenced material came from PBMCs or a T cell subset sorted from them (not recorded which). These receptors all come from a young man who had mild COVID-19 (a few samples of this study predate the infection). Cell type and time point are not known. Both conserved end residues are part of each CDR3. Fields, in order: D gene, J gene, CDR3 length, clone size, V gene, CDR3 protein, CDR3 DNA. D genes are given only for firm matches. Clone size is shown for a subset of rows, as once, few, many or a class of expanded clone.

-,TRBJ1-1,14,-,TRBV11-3,CASSFDGPNTEAFF,TGTGCCAGCAGCTTTGACGGACCGAACACTGAAGCTTTCTTT
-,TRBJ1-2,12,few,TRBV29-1,CSVEGRVNGYTF,TGCAGCGTTGAAGGCAGGGTGAATGGCTACACCTTC
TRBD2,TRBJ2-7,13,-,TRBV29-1,CSVVGLAGSEQYF,TGCAGCGTTGTTGGCCTAGCGGGAAGCGAGCAGTACTTC
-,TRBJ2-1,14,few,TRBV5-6,CASSLGTGRHEQFF,TGTGCCAGCAGCTTGGGCACGGGACGCCATGAGCAGTTCTTC
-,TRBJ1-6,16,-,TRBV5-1,CASSLSPPTDNSPLHF,TGCGCCAGCAGCTTGAGCCCACCGACTGATAATTCACCCCTCCACTTT
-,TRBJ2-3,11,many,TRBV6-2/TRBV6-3,CASSYGDTQYF,TGTGCCAGCAGTTACGGAGATACGCAGTATTTT
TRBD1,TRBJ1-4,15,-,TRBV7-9,CASSPRDRGNEKLFF,TGTGCCAGCAGCCCTCGGGACAGGGGTAATGAAAAACTGTTTTTT
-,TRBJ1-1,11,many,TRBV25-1,CASSGARKAFF,TGTGCCAGCAGTGGGGCCCGGAAAGCTTTCTTT
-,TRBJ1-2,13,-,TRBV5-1,CASSYAGDGGYTF,TGCGCCAGCAGCTACGCAGGGGACGGGGGCTACACCTTC
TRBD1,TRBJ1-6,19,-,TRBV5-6,CASSLGPPDRASYHSPLHF,TGTGCCAGCAGCCTCGGACCCCCGGACAGGGCTTCCTACCATTCACCCCTCCACTTT
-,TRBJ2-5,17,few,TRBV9,CASSARWDTSGQETQYF,TGTGCCAGCAGCGCCCGTTGGGACACCTCTGGACAAGAGACCCAGTACTTC
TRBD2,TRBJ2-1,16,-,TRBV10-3,CAISKDAGVSYNEQFF,TGTGCCATCAGTAAGGACGCGGGGGTTTCCTACAATGAGCAGTTCTTC
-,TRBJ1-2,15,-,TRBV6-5,CASSYWGQSDYGYTF,TGTGCCAGCAGCTACTGGGGGCAGTCGGACTATGGCTACACCTTC
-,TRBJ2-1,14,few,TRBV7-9,CASSPVTDYNEQFF,TGTGCCAGCAGCCCAGTGACAGACTACAATGAGCAGTTCTTC